This T cell receptor beta chain originates from a study of type 1 regulatory T cells. Whole-study context: This in vitro CD4 product, T-allo10, is enriched for Tr1 cells and alloantigen-specific. Overall study findings and caveats: Compared with non-Tr1 cells, Tr1 cells showed a narrower TCR repertoire.

This clonotype was detected only a few times. Antigen: not known. MiXCR, applied by TCRdb to the reads, yields one record per CDR3 protein. The sample lists fewer than 75,000 distinct CDR3 sequences, about 48% occurring once. Germline assignment: CDR1 LGHDT and CDR2 YNNKEL (reference sequence). The CDR3 loop spans 15 amino acids. Trimming shortened V by 4 bases and J by 4 bases, and 13 bases separated the two germline ends. The gene calls are TRBV3-1 and TRBJ2-2, with TRBD1 as a possible D gene (5 bases). Sequencing used cultured non-Tr1 T cells, either the whole culture or a sorted T cell fraction (not recorded which). This clonotype originated in a human donor in good health. The CDR3 protein is CASSPYLDTTGELFF. CDR3 nucleotide sequence: TGTGCCAGCAGCCCCTATTTGGACACCACCGGGGAGCTGTTTTTT.